This T cell receptor (beta chain) was profiled in a study of cytomegalovirus exposure and HLA in healthy donors. Study-wide results and limits: Later, TCR association rates were found to vary by HLA locus, highest for DRB1 and lowest for HLA-C.

Comments on this clone: Its antigen is still unknown.

In the PCR, 60 Vbeta and 13 Jbeta primers were used. Clones were read by immunoSEQ multiplex PCR, and TCRdb kept only the in-frame ones, dropping some. The sample records more than 55,000 clones, roughly 83% being singletons. This CDR3 is 18 amino acids long. V lost 3 bases, J lost 0 bases, and 8 bases stayed unmatched. Germline assignment: CDR1 SGHRS and CDR2 YFSETQ. This sequence joins TRBV5-1 and TRBJ2-7; 14 nucleotides match TRBD2. The source material was PBMCs. The source of this sequence is a man in his thirties or forties in good health and CMV-seronegative. The chain's CDR3 is CASSSGTSGSPRSYEQYF. DNA for the CDR3: TGCGCCAGCAGCTCCGGGACTAGCGGGAGTCCACGCTCCTACGAGCAGTACTTC.